The 14 T cell receptor beta chains below were found in one sample sequenced in a study of blood T cell repertoires in COVID-19. Clones were sequenced by immunoSEQ multiplex PCR, and TCRdb holds only the in-frame ones, with some missing. The table has about 180,000 clones, over 75% seen once. The sequenced sample was PBMCs or T cells enriched from blood (not recorded which). These receptors all stem from a young woman who had recovered from COVID-19.

This clone has a single count. The rearrangement links TRBV7-8 to TRBJ1-1, with D possibly matching TRBD1 (6 bases). Germline loops: CDR1 SGHVS, CDR2 FQNEAQ. The length of the CDR3 is 18 residues. V gave up 4 bases and J gave up 7 bases, with 28 bases separating them. The CDR3 nucleotides read TGTGCCAGCAGCTATGGCCAAAACAGGGAAAAAGCTACGATTGAAGCTTTCTTT. Encoded protein: CASSYGQNREKATIEAFF.

The chain carries TRBV11-2 and TRBJ2-1; the match to TRBD2 covers 7 bases. Germline CDR1 SGHAT, CDR2 FQNNGV. This CDR3 is 15 amino acids long. With V trimmed by 2 bases and J by 5 bases, 6 bases remained unmatched. The chain's CDR3 is CASSLSSGANNEQFF. The CDR3 DNA reads as TGTGCCAGCAGCTTATCTAGCGGAGCTAACAATGAGCAGTTCTTC.

The chain combines TRBV6-5 with TRBJ1-1, with D unresolved. The germline V gene encodes CDR1 MNHEY and CDR2 SVGAGI. This CDR3 comprises 13 residues. With 9 bases removed from V and 3 bases from J, the gap between germline ends came to 14 bases. CDR3 coding DNA: TGTGCCAGTAAACTCTCCCTGGACACTGAAGCTTTCTTT. It codes for CASKLSLDTEAFF.

The chain combines TRBV29-1 with TRBJ2-1; no clear D. V was shortened by 4 bases and J by 6 bases, with 7 bases between the two germline ends. The CDR3 runs to 11 residues. Per germline, CDR1 SQVTM and CDR2 ANQGSEA. CDR3 residues: CSVGPPNEQFF. In DNA form, the CDR3 reads TGCAGCGTTGGGCCCCCCAATGAGCAGTTCTTC.

The V gene is TRBV28, the J gene TRBJ2-5, with 9 bases fitting TRBD1. V lost 3 bases, J lost 4 bases, and 6 bases stayed unmatched. Germline CDR1 reads MDHEN; CDR2 reads SYDVKM. The CDR3 totals 15 residues. The DNA for the CDR3 is TGTGCCAGCAGTTTCCGGACAGGGGAGGGAGAGACCCAGTACTTC. Its protein product is CASSFRTGEGETQYF.

This clone has just one count. The chain uses TRBV11-2 and TRBJ1-1, with D perhaps TRBD1 (6 bases). This CDR3 spans 15 amino acids. V lost 0 bases, J lost 1 base, and 9 bases lay in between. Per germline, CDR1 SGHAT and CDR2 FQNNGV. DNA of the CDR3: TGTGCCAGCAGCTTAGAGGGGGCGGGGAACACTGAAGCTTTCTTT. Translation gives CASSLEGAGNTEAFF. Filled out from reference TRBV11-2 and TRBJ1-1, the complete variable domain reads EAGVAQSPRYKIIEKRQSVAFWCNPISGHATLYWYQQILGQGPKLLIQFQNNGVVDDSQLPKDRFSAERLKGVDSTLKIQPAKLEDSAVYLCASSLEGAGNTEAFFGQGTRLTVV.

This clone was seen just once. The V call is TRBV30, the J call TRBJ2-1, with a possible D match to TRBD1 (6 bases). Trimming shortened V by 4 bases and J by 5 bases, and 21 bases separated the two germline ends. Germline V gives CDR1 GTSNPN, CDR2 SVGIG (reference sequence). The CDR3 runs 16 residues. The CDR3 nucleotides read TGTGCCTGGACGGAAAGCGCCGAGGGGGAAAACAATGAGCAGTTCTTC. Residues: CAWTESAEGENNEQFF. The complete variable domain, with remaining parts taken from reference TRBV30 and TRBJ2-1, reads SQTIHQWPATLVQPVGSPLSLECTVEGTSNPNLYWYRQAAGRGLQLLFYSVGIGQISSEVPQNLSASRPQDRQFILSSKKLLLSDSGFYLCAWTESAEGENNEQFFGPGTRLTVL.

CDR3 amino acids: CASSGTKTGMNTEAFF. The CDR3 nucleotides are TGCGCCAGCAGTGGTACTAAGACAGGAATGAACACTGAAGCTTTCTTT. This chain uses TRBV10-1 with TRBJ1-1, with a weak D call TRBD1 (6 bases). V was shortened by 4 bases and J by 0 bases, with 15 bases between the two germline ends. This CDR3 comprises 16 residues. Germline CDR1 reads WNHNN; CDR2 reads SYGVQD (reference sequence).

The CDR3 is CASSLWVSRVMNTEAFF. The DNA for the CDR3 is TGTGCCAGCAGTTTGTGGGTTAGCAGGGTTATGAACACTGAAGCTTTCTTT. The genes are TRBV28 and TRBJ1-1; weak D call: TRBD1 (5 bases). Germline V gives CDR1 MDHEN, CDR2 SYDVKM. V shed 3 bases and J shed 0 bases, with 17 bases lying between them. CDR3 length: 17 amino acids.

The chain uses TRBV7-2 and TRBJ2-1; TRBD2 aligns across 7 bases. The CDR3 has 15 residues. Unmatched junction bases numbered 10, after V lost 7 bases and J lost 4 bases. From germline, CDR1 is SGHTA and CDR2 FQGNSA. The chain's CDR3 is CASTRQVGGYNEQFF. The CDR3 DNA follows: TGTGCCAGCACCCGTCAAGTGGGGGGGTACAATGAGCAGTTCTTC.

This clone was picked up one time. The chain uses TRBV6-5 and TRBJ2-7, with 9 bases fitting TRBD1. Germline-derived CDR1 and CDR2 are MNHEY and SVGAGI. The V and J ends lost 4 bases and 3 bases, in that order; junction bases with no gene match: 1. This CDR3 contains 13 residues. The chain's CDR3 is CASSWDRDYEQYF. The CDR3 coding sequence is TGTGCCAGCAGTTGGGACAGGGACTACGAGCAGTACTTC.

This chain joins TRBV10-1 and TRBJ2-1; possible D gene TRBD2, 6 bases. Per germline, CDR1 WNHNN and CDR2 SYGVQD (reference sequence). This CDR3 is built from 12 residues. Trimming took 8 bases from V and 13 from J, leaving 18 bases between them. CDR3 DNA: TGCGCCAGCGGCGAGGAGGGCAGGGAACAGTTCTTC. Protein: CASGEEGREQFF.

The rearrangement joins TRBV19 to TRBJ2-2; 7 nucleotides match TRBD1. The CDR3 loop spans 16 amino acids. Germline loops: CDR1 LNHDA, CDR2 SQIVND (reference sequence). V gave up 7 bases and J gave up 3 bases; unmatched junction bases: 11. The CDR3 nucleotides read TGTGCCAGTAACCGGGGACAGCCTGGGGACACCGGGGAGCTGTTTTTT. Protein sequence: CASNRGQPGDTGELFF.

This chain links TRBV6-5 with TRBJ2-7, with 8 bases identical to TRBD2. CDR3 length equals 13 residues. Germline V CDR1 and CDR2: MNHEY, SVGAGI. The trim removed 4 bases at V and 3 bases at J, leaving 2 bases unmatched. CDR3 in DNA: TGTGCCAGCAGTTTGGGACTAGACTACGAGCAGTACTTC. It is translated as CASSLGLDYEQYF.